The sequence of this TCR beta chain was determined in a study of T cells after yellow fever vaccination. Looking at the study overall: Each low-cell-number fraction was prepared by means of SMART-Seq v4 Ultra Low Input.

For this clonotype: What it recognizes is unknown.

Findings of the study overall: At 96% for CD4 and 88% for CD8, most primary-vaccination clones showed up again after the booster. It was the secondary response that reached its peak faster, day 5 versus 15, but it was weaker.

Trimming shortened V by 2 bases and J by 0 bases, and 10 bases separated the two germline ends. The CDR3 sequence is 15 residues long. By 5'RACE template switching, TCR cDNA was produced, with a universal primer site and UMIs added in the process. Using its own MiXCR run on the 5' RACE reads, TCRdb lists one record per CDR3 protein. The profile shows about 310,000 distinct CDR3 sequences, less than 4.5% of them singletons. The sample in question was PBMCs, obtained on the day of the yellow fever booster vaccination. The chain is built from TRBV12-3 or TRBV12-4 and TRBJ1-1; no reliable D call. The TCR sequence derives from a man aged 18-30 years who received the YFV17D yellow fever vaccine. The CDR3 nucleotides read TGTGCCAGCAGTTTAAACGCAGGAATGAACACTGAAGCTTTCTTT. Residues: CASSLNAGMNTEAFF.